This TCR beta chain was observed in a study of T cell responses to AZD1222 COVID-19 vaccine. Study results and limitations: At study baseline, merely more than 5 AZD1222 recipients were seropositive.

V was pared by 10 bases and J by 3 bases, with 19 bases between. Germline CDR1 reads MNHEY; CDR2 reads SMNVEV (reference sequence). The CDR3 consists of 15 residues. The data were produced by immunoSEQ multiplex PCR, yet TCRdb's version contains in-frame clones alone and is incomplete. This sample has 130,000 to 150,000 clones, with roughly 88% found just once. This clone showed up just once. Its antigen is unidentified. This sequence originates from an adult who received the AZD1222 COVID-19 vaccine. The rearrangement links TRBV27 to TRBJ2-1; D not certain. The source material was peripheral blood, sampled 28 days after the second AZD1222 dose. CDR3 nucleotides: TGTGCCAACACTAAAGGAACCGGAGTCTACAATGAGCAGTTCTTC. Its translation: CANTKGTGVYNEQFF.